This is a list of T cell receptor beta chains from one sample in a study of T cell clones after liver transplantation. TCRdb's table, derived via immunoSEQ multiplex PCR, lists solely in-frame clones and lacks some. The sample records fewer than 70,000 clones, 60% to 80% being singletons. This sample comprised CD4+ T cells from blood, obtained before liver transplant. These receptors were obtained from a human donor who received a liver transplant. The CDR3 runs from the conserved cysteine through the conserved F or W. Fields, in order: D gene, clone size, V gene, J gene, CDR3 protein, CDR3 DNA. D genes are given only for firm matches. Clone size is stated in some rows and not others, as once, few, many or a class when expanded.

d_call: NA
clone_size: once
v_call: TRBV6-6
j_call: TRBJ1-1
cdr3_aa: CASTLRRGAEYTEAFF
cdr3_nt: TGTGCCAGCACATTAAGGCGGGGGGCGGAATACACTGAAGCTTTCTTT

d_call: NA
clone_size: NA
v_call: TRBV7-6
j_call: TRBJ2-5
cdr3_aa: CASSLSRQAETQYF
cdr3_nt: TGTGCCAGCAGCTTAAGTCGGCAGGCGGAGACCCAGTACTTC

d_call: NA
clone_size: few
v_call: TRBV27
j_call: TRBJ1-5
cdr3_aa: CASSLGQDRNQPQHF
cdr3_nt: TGTGCCAGCAGTTTAGGCCAAGATCGCAATCAGCCCCAGCATTTT

d_call: TRBD1
clone_size: NA
v_call: TRBV28
j_call: TRBJ1-1
cdr3_aa: CASSRDRGRTEAFF
cdr3_nt: TGTGCCAGCAGTCGAGACAGGGGGCGGACTGAAGCTTTCTTT

d_call: TRBD1
clone_size: NA
v_call: TRBV6-5
j_call: TRBJ2-1
cdr3_aa: CATGTVLNNEQFF
cdr3_nt: TGTGCCACCGGGACAGTTCTCAACAATGAGCAGTTCTTC

d_call: NA
clone_size: few
v_call: TRBV6-5
j_call: TRBJ2-1
cdr3_aa: CASSYSMTFQEQFF
cdr3_nt: TGTGCCAGCAGTTACTCGATGACATTCCAGGAGCAGTTCTTC

d_call: NA
clone_size: many
v_call: TRBV9
j_call: TRBJ1-1
cdr3_aa: CASSVGQGLVNTEAFF
cdr3_nt: TGTGCCAGCAGCGTAGGGCAGGGCCTAGTGAACACTGAAGCTTTCTTT

d_call: NA
clone_size: NA
v_call: TRBV21-1
j_call: TRBJ1-2
cdr3_aa: CASSKVRSYGYTF
cdr3_nt: TGTGCCAGCAGCAAAGTACGGAGCTATGGCTACACCTTC

d_call: NA
clone_size: NA
v_call: TRBV7-3
j_call: TRBJ2-6
cdr3_aa: CASAAILSGANVLTF
cdr3_nt: TGTGCCAGCGCCGCGATATTATCTGGGGCCAACGTCCTGACTTTC

d_call: TRBD1
clone_size: NA
v_call: TRBV6-1
j_call: TRBJ1-2
cdr3_aa: CASSKDRGDYGYTF
cdr3_nt: TGTGCCAGCAGTAAGGACAGGGGCGACTATGGCTACACCTTC

d_call: TRBD1
clone_size: NA
v_call: TRBV28
j_call: TRBJ1-5
cdr3_aa: CASSSTGGGLNQPQHF
cdr3_nt: TGTGCCAGCAGTTCTACAGGGGGCGGACTCAATCAGCCCCAGCATTTT

d_call: NA
clone_size: NA
v_call: TRBV28
j_call: TRBJ1-1
cdr3_aa: CASRLTGPKAFF
cdr3_nt: TGTGCCAGCAGACTGACAGGCCCCAAAGCTTTCTTT

d_call: TRBD1
clone_size: once
v_call: TRBV28
j_call: TRBJ1-1
cdr3_aa: CASSPLRIPAGGTTEAFF
cdr3_nt: TGTGCCAGCAGTCCTTTGCGCATCCCAGCAGGGGGGACCACTGAAGCTTTCTTT

d_call: TRBD2
clone_size: NA
v_call: TRBV4-2
j_call: TRBJ2-2
cdr3_aa: CASSQDSPSGGGNTGELFF
cdr3_nt: TGTGCCAGCAGCCAAGACTCGCCGAGCGGGGGGGGAAACACCGGGGAGCTGTTTTTT

d_call: TRBD2
clone_size: few
v_call: TRBV5-6
j_call: TRBJ2-5
cdr3_aa: CASSRLAGETQYF
cdr3_nt: TGTGCCAGCAGCAGACTAGCGGGGGAGACCCAGTACTTC

d_call: NA
clone_size: once
v_call: TRBV28
j_call: TRBJ1-5
cdr3_aa: CASEESNQPQHF
cdr3_nt: TGTGCCAGCGAGGAAAGCAATCAGCCCCAGCATTTT

d_call: NA
clone_size: NA
v_call: TRBV7-6
j_call: TRBJ1-1
cdr3_aa: CASSLAPGPNTEAFF
cdr3_nt: TGTGCCAGCAGCTTAGCCCCAGGTCCGAACACTGAAGCTTTCTTT

d_call: TRBD2
clone_size: NA
v_call: TRBV10-3
j_call: TRBJ2-1
cdr3_aa: CATLGLAGMDNEQFF
cdr3_nt: TGTGCCACCTTAGGACTAGCGGGGATGGACAATGAGCAGTTCTTC

d_call: NA
clone_size: NA
v_call: TRBV4-1
j_call: TRBJ1-5
cdr3_aa: CASSQGRGGNQPQHF
cdr3_nt: TGCGCCAGCAGCCAGGGGAGGGGAGGCAATCAGCCCCAGCATTTT

d_call: NA
clone_size: few
v_call: TRBV7-9
j_call: TRBJ1-3
cdr3_aa: CASSRDIYSGNTIYF
cdr3_nt: TGTGCCAGCAGCCGGGACATTTACTCTGGAAACACCATATATTTT

d_call: TRBD1
clone_size: NA
v_call: TRBV6-6
j_call: TRBJ2-3
cdr3_aa: CASSIDRGQDTQYF
cdr3_nt: TGTGCCAGCAGCATAGACAGGGGGCAAGATACGCAGTATTTT

d_call: TRBD1
clone_size: NA
v_call: TRBV7-6
j_call: TRBJ1-1
cdr3_aa: CASSGLQGAGAFF
cdr3_nt: TGTGCCAGCAGCGGGCTACAGGGGGCTGGCGCTTTCTTT

d_call: TRBD2
clone_size: NA
v_call: TRBV5-6
j_call: TRBJ2-3
cdr3_aa: CASSLVLAGNTDTQYF
cdr3_nt: TGTGCCAGCAGCTTGGTGCTAGCGGGGAACACAGATACGCAGTATTTT

d_call: NA
clone_size: NA
v_call: TRBV7-2
j_call: TRBJ2-3
cdr3_aa: CASSPGGASTDTQYF
cdr3_nt: TGTGCCAGCAGCCCCGGTGGGGCGAGCACAGATACGCAGTATTTT

d_call: NA
clone_size: NA
v_call: TRBV5-1
j_call: TRBJ1-3
cdr3_aa: CASSFEVEGNTIYF
cdr3_nt: TGCGCCAGCAGCTTCGAGGTGGAAGGAAACACCATATATTTT

d_call: NA
clone_size: NA
v_call: TRBV5-1
j_call: TRBJ1-2
cdr3_aa: CASSLKRNRANYGYTF
cdr3_nt: TGCGCCAGCAGCTTGAAAAGAAACAGAGCTAACTATGGCTACACCTTC

d_call: NA
clone_size: NA
v_call: TRBV6-5
j_call: TRBJ1-4
cdr3_aa: CASSSGQFATNEKLFF
cdr3_nt: TGTGCCAGCAGTTCCGGACAATTTGCAACTAATGAAAAACTGTTTTTT